This T cell receptor beta chain was sequenced for a study of cytomegalovirus exposure and HLA in healthy donors. Study results and caveats: For most TCR sequences rarity was the rule, although some public TCRs occurred in many donors.

Samples came from healthy bone marrow donors. Despite likely unrecorded immune exposures, the donors were nominally healthy at the time of sampling. About this clone: Its antigen remains unidentified.

PCR employed 60 Vbeta and 13 Jbeta primers. Authors' methods: A later analysis tallied approximately 80 million unique TCR beta chains, roughly 11 million of them shared. Sequenced by immunoSEQ multiplex PCR; TCRdb stores in-frame clones only, minus some. Clonal size and the V and J genes are those of that table, whereas D and trimming came from the DNA. This sample carries 120,000 or so clones, about 80% of them seen once, and the ten largest clones take 1%. Material for sequencing was PBMCs. The sequence derives from a man in his forties or fifties in good health and CMV-seronegative.

The CDR3, as DNA: TGTGCCAGCAGCCGGGACAGGCCCAATTCACCCCTCCACTTT. It yields the protein CASSRDRPNSPLHF. This chain joins TRBV6-5 and TRBJ1-6; 8 bases match TRBD1. This CDR3 has 14 residues. Germline-derived CDR1 and CDR2 are MNHEY and SVGAGI. V lost 6 bases and J lost 7; bases outside the gene matches: 5.